This T cell receptor beta chain was observed in a study of post-analysis software for immune sequencing data. Points from the study as a whole: Among multiple sclerosis patients, normalized Chao1 diversity was significantly below that of controls. F-measure co-clustering was strong for batch-matched samples. Roughly five TRBV segments were more frequent in patients than controls; TRBV5-6, TRBV5-1 and TRBV20-1 belonged to this group.

TCR beta cDNA libraries included unique molecular identifiers. Some 500,000 cDNA molecules were obtained from 1 to 10 million T cells. From the PCR reads, TCRdb called clonotypes with MiXCR, one entry per CDR3 protein. The sample yields 550,000 to 700,000 distinct CDR3 sequences, roughly 46% seen once. V lost 5 bases to trimming and J lost 1 base, with 11 bases between them. The CDR3 loop spans 14 amino acids. Germline CDR1 and CDR2: SGHVS and FQNEAQ. This clonotype came up a few times. No antigen is known for it. Sequencing was performed on blood. V and J are TRBV7-8 and TRBJ2-5; D call uncertain. This TCR was sampled from a girl aged 10-17 years with multiple sclerosis. For the CDR3, the DNA is TGTGCCAGCAGCCCAAAGCGTCTCCAAGAGACCCAGTACTTC. It encodes CASSPKRLQETQYF.